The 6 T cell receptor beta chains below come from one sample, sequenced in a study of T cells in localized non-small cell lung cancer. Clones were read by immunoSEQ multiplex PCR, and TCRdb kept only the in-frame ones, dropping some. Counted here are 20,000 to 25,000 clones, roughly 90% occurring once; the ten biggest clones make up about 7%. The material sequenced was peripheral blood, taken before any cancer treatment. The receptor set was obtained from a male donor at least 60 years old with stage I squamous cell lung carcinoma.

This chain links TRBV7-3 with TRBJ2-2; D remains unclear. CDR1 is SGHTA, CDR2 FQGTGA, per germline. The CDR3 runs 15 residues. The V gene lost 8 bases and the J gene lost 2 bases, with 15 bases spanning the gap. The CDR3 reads CASSPETVNTGELFF. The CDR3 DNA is TGTGCCAGCTCCCCGGAGACGGTAAACACCGGGGAGCTGTTTTTT.

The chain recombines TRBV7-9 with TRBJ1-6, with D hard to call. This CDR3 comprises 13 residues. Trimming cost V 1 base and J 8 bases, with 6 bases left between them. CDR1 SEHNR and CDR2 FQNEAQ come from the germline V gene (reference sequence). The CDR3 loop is CASSLEGDSPLHF. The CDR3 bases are TGTGCCAGCAGCTTAGAGGGAGATTCACCCCTCCACTTT.

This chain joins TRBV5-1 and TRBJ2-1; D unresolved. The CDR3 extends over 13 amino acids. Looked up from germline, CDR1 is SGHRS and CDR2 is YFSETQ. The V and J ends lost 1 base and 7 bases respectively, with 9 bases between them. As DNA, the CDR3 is TGCGCCAGCAGCTTGCCCCAGAGTAATGAGCAGTTCTTC. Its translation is CASSLPQSNEQFF.

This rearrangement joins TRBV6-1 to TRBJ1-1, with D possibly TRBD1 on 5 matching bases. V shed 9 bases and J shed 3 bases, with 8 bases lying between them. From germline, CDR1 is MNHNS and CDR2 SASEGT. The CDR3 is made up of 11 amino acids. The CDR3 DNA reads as TGTGCCAGGGGACGGGACACTGAAGCTTTCTTT. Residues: CARGRDTEAFF.

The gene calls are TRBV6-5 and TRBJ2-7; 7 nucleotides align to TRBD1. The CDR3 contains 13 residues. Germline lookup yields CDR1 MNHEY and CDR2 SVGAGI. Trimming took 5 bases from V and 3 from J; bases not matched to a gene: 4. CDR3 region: CASSKAGGYEQYF. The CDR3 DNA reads TGTGCCAGCAGTAAGGCAGGGGGCTACGAGCAGTACTTC.

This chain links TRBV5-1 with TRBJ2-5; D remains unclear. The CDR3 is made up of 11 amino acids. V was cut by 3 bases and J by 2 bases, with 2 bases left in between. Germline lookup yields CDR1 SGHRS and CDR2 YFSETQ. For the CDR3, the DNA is TGCGCCAGCAGCTCACAAGAGACCCAGTACTTC. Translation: CASSSQETQYF.